A selection of T cell receptor beta chains follows, all from one sample in a study of cytomegalovirus exposure and HLA in healthy donors. Measured with immunoSEQ multiplex PCR; TCRdb has only the in-frame clones, and not every one. The repertoire holds some 110,000 clones, under 70% seen once, with about 1.5% in the top ten. The sample was PBMCs. The receptors were gathered from a man younger than 30 in good health and CMV-seronegative. Each CDR3 is given with its conserved first and last residue. The order of the fields is D gene, J gene, clone size, V gene, CDR3 DNA, CDR3 protein. The D gene is left open where the match is weak. The listing skips clone size in some rows; elsewhere it reads once, few, many or a size class.

d_call: TRBD2; j_call: TRBJ2-1; clone_size: once; v_call: TRBV28; cdr3_nt: TGTGCCAGCAACGGGGGAGGGTACAATGAGCAGTTCTTC; cdr3_aa: CASNGGGYNEQFF
d_call: TRBD1; j_call: TRBJ2-7; clone_size: NA; v_call: TRBV7-9; cdr3_nt: TGTGCCACCGCCGACAGGGGGTATTACGAGCAGTACTTC; cdr3_aa: CATADRGYYEQYF
d_call: TRBD2; j_call: TRBJ2-5; clone_size: NA; v_call: TRBV7-2; cdr3_nt: TGTGCCAGCAGCTTGGACGGGAGGGCCCTCCGGGAGACCCAGTACTTC; cdr3_aa: CASSLDGRALRETQYF
d_call: TRBD1; j_call: TRBJ1-5; clone_size: NA; v_call: TRBV27; cdr3_nt: TGTGCCAGCAGTTTCGGGGGACAGCCCAATCAGCCCCAGCATTTT; cdr3_aa: CASSFGGQPNQPQHF
d_call: TRBD1; j_call: TRBJ2-3; clone_size: NA; v_call: TRBV15; cdr3_nt: TGTGCCACCAGCGGACAGGGGCAGCGCACAGATACGCAGTATTTT; cdr3_aa: CATSGQGQRTDTQYF
d_call: TRBD2; j_call: TRBJ2-1; clone_size: NA; v_call: TRBV7-8; cdr3_nt: TGTGCCAGCAGGCTAGCGGGAGGGAGTACTGAGCAGTTCTTC; cdr3_aa: CASRLAGGSTEQFF
d_call: NA; j_call: TRBJ2-1; clone_size: NA; v_call: TRBV5-1; cdr3_nt: TGCGCCAGCCGGGCGGGCACCCATCCGTTCTTC; cdr3_aa: CASRAGTHPFF
d_call: NA; j_call: TRBJ2-1; clone_size: NA; v_call: TRBV2; cdr3_nt: TGTGCCACAAGACTGGACAATGAGCAGTTCTTC; cdr3_aa: CATRLDNEQFF
d_call: TRBD1; j_call: TRBJ2-7; clone_size: NA; v_call: TRBV30; cdr3_nt: TGTGCCTGGTCTACCTTAAGGACAGGGGGCGAGCAGTACTTC; cdr3_aa: CAWSTLRTGGEQYF
d_call: TRBD2; j_call: TRBJ2-3; clone_size: NA; v_call: TRBV5-6; cdr3_nt: TGTGCCAGCAGCCGTTTGACTAGCGGGGTCAGTGCGCAGTATTTT; cdr3_aa: CASSRLTSGVSAQYF
d_call: NA; j_call: TRBJ1-5; clone_size: NA; v_call: TRBV28; cdr3_nt: TGTGCCAGCAGTAAGGGACGGGACATTCAGCCCCAGCATTTT; cdr3_aa: CASSKGRDIQPQHF
d_call: NA; j_call: TRBJ1-1; clone_size: few; v_call: TRBV29-1; cdr3_nt: TGCAGCGTTGGCCTAGGGAACACTGAAGCTTTCTTT; cdr3_aa: CSVGLGNTEAFF
d_call: NA; j_call: TRBJ2-4; clone_size: NA; v_call: TRBV7-6; cdr3_nt: TGTGCCAGCAGCCCATCCTTTAGCAAAGAACCCAAAAACATTCAGTACTTC; cdr3_aa: CASSPSFSKEPKNIQYF
d_call: TRBD2; j_call: TRBJ2-1; clone_size: NA; v_call: TRBV7-9; cdr3_nt: TGTGCCAGCAGCTTGGGCCTAGCGGGCGTCTCTGAGCAGTTCTTC; cdr3_aa: CASSLGLAGVSEQFF
d_call: NA; j_call: TRBJ1-1; clone_size: once; v_call: TRBV30; cdr3_nt: TGTGCCTGGAGTGTTCGGTCGTCTGAAGCTTTCTTT; cdr3_aa: CAWSVRSSEAFF
d_call: TRBD1; j_call: TRBJ2-3; clone_size: NA; v_call: TRBV2; cdr3_nt: TGTGCCAGCATGGGGGACAGGGGGCGAAATACGCAGTATTTT; cdr3_aa: CASMGDRGRNTQYF
d_call: NA; j_call: TRBJ2-7; clone_size: few; v_call: TRBV6-5; cdr3_nt: TGTGCCAGCAGTTGGGGCCGTGGTACTTACGAGCAGTACTTC; cdr3_aa: CASSWGRGTYEQYF
d_call: NA; j_call: TRBJ1-1; clone_size: NA; v_call: TRBV6-5; cdr3_nt: TGTGCCACCTGCAGGGCGGCTGAAGCTTTCTTT; cdr3_aa: CATCRAAEAFF
d_call: TRBD1; j_call: TRBJ2-1; clone_size: NA; v_call: TRBV28; cdr3_nt: TGTGCCAGCGGACGACAGGGGGCATTCGATGAGCAGTTCTTC; cdr3_aa: CASGRQGAFDEQFF
d_call: TRBD1; j_call: TRBJ2-2; clone_size: NA; v_call: TRBV19; cdr3_nt: TGTGCCAGTATAACGGGACAGGGGAGCACCGGGGAGCTGTTTTTT; cdr3_aa: CASITGQGSTGELFF
d_call: TRBD2; j_call: TRBJ2-7; clone_size: once; v_call: TRBV4-1; cdr3_nt: TGCGCCAGCAGCCAAGGTAGCGGGTCCTCATCCTACGAGCAGTACTTC; cdr3_aa: CASSQGSGSSSYEQYF
d_call: NA; j_call: TRBJ2-3; clone_size: NA; v_call: TRBV15; cdr3_nt: TGTGCCACCGGGGACTTTGAGGCAGATACGCAGTATTTT; cdr3_aa: CATGDFEADTQYF
d_call: NA; j_call: TRBJ1-4; clone_size: few; v_call: TRBV25-1; cdr3_nt: TGTGCCAGCAGTGAATCGTCTGGGCAGCGGCGGGAAAAACTGTTTTTT; cdr3_aa: CASSESSGQRREKLFF
d_call: NA; j_call: TRBJ1-1; clone_size: NA; v_call: TRBV30; cdr3_nt: TGTGCCTGGAGAATCAGGGTCACTGAAGCTTTCTTT; cdr3_aa: CAWRIRVTEAFF